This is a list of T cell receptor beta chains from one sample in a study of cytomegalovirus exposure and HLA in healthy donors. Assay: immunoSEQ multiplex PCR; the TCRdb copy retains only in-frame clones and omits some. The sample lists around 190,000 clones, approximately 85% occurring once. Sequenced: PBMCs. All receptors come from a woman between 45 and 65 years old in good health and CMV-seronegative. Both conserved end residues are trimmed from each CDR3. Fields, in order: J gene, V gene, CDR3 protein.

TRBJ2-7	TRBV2	ASRSSGRGYEQY
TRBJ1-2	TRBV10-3	AISERDRGNYGYT
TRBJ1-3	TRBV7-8	ASGVGSGVAGNTIY
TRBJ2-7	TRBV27	ASSWGGGSYEQY
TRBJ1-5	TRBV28	ASSDRSNQPQH
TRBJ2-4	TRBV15	ATSRDEAGTIVLAKNIQY
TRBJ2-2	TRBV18	ATRGQGASTGELF
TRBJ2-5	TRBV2	ASSERTGRREQY
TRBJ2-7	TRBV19	ASGDGAGLAGSSYEQY
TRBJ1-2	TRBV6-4	ASSDSGEGGYGYT
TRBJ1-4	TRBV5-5	ASSLRGVGDEKLF
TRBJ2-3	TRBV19	ASSKRDTDTQY
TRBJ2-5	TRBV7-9	SSSLARETQY
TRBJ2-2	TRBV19	ASSRLSGELF
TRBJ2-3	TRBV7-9	ASSTDFFPQY
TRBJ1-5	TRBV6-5	AGRGGGQPQH
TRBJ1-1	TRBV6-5	ASSYSGDMNTEAF
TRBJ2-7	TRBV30	AHGQGYEQY
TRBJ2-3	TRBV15	ATSRERTGTDTQY
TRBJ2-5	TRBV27	ASSLFPASGTQY
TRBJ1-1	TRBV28	ASIADRGLMNTEAF
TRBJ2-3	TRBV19	ASSIVKGRADTQY
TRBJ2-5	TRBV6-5	ASSSTGTGGLETQY
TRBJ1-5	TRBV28	ASSLDLVGRSNQPQH
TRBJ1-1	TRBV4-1	ASSQGTAEKAF
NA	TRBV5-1	ASSLATGGAKYEQY
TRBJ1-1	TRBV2	AGQVTAPLGAF
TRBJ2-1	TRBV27	ASSPSGRNYNEQF
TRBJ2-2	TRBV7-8	ASSLAGTSGNTGELF